This TCR beta chain came from a study of somatic mutations in cytotoxic T cells in rheumatoid arthritis. TCRdb's copy holds only in-frame clones and misses some; the assay was immunoSEQ multiplex PCR. In the table there are 11,000 or so clones, under 75% of which are singletons. A remark on this clone: Its target is unknown.

The CDR3 contains 14 residues. V lost 1 base to trimming and J lost 4 bases, with 10 bases between them. Germline CDR1 is WSHSY and CDR2 is SAAADI. Study-wide results and caveats: CD8+ clonality rose with age in rheumatoid arthritis patients, not healthy controls.

The specimen was CD8+ T cells sorted from blood. This chain joins TRBV10-2 and TRBJ1-1, with D possibly being TRBD1 (6 bases). This sequence was found in a woman between 40 and 50 years old in good health. The CDR3 loop reads CASSELVGGTEAFF. The CDR3 region has the DNA TGCGCCAGCAGTGAGTTGGTAGGGGGCACTGAAGCTTTCTTT.